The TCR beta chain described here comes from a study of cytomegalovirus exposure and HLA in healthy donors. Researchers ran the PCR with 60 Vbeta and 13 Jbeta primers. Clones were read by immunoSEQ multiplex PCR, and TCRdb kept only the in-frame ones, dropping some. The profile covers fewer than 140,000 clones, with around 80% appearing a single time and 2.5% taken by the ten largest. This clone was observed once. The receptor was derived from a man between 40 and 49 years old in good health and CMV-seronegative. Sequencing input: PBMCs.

The DNA for the CDR3 is TGTGCCAGCAGGCTAATGGGGGGATCCACAGATACGCAGTATTTT. Its translation is CASRLMGGSTDTQYF. V usage is TRBV27 and J usage is TRBJ2-3, with a possible D match to TRBD2 (6 bases). The CDR3 is 15 amino acids. Trimming took off 6 bases at V and 2 bases at J, with 15 bases between the two ends. Looked up from germline, CDR1 is MNHEY and CDR2 is SMNVEV (reference sequence).